The entry below describes one T cell receptor (beta chain). The source of the sample is a study of blood T cell repertoires in COVID-19. Turning to the study itself: Samples of COVID-19 (acute and convalescent) were obtained from the United States, Italy and Spain. PBMCs, B-cell-depleted T cells, or T cells provided the cDNA or gDNA that made up the material.

Profiling relied on immunoSEQ multiplex PCR, and the TCRdb table lists in-frame clones only, not all of them. The sample comprises about 71,000 clones, around 87% of which are singletons, and 2.5% to 3% rests with the top ten. The CDR3 is made up of 15 amino acids. The germline V gene encodes CDR1 MGHRA and CDR2 YSYEKL. V was pared by 0 bases and J by 6 bases, with 12 bases between. The chain carries TRBV4-1 and TRBJ1-5; possibly TRBD1 for D (6 bases). Sequenced sample: peripheral blood. This TCR was recovered from a man between 50 and 59 years old with acute or convalescent COVID-19. CDR3 sequence: CASSQDDRWFQPQHF. The CDR3 coding sequence is TGCGCCAGCAGCCAAGACGACAGGTGGTTTCAGCCCCAGCATTTT.